This T cell receptor beta chain was found in a study of cytomegalovirus exposure and HLA in healthy donors (dated by TCRdb to 2017 to 2019). The study in broad terms: An earlier analysis of roughly 630 of the donors reported about 250 Gb of sequence data and 120 million or so unique TCR beta sequences from about 179 million T cells. Around 320 gigabases of sequencing data and 70 million to 100 million unique TCR sequences were included in an early release covering roughly 600 HLA-typed donors. Of the approximately 400 genotyped donors, over 70% fell in the genetic ancestry cluster associated with self-reported Caucasian donors. The study was designed to test whether signatures of past pathogen exposure could be identified by cataloging public T cell receptors. The study used immunosequencing to profile the T cell repertoires of some 600 subjects and linked those repertoires to cytomegalovirus serostatus. Besides the first cohort of approximately 670 subjects, a separate validation cohort made up of some 110 different subjects was used. To predict cytomegalovirus infection status, the study brought together high-throughput TCR immunosequencing, statistical association of individual TCRs with disease status, and machine learning. A later analysis re-examined previously published TCR beta repertoires from roughly 720 donors and added high-resolution HLA genotyping to investigate patterns of TCR occurrence. In the later analysis, no new phenotypic data were used to find candidate immune exposures; instead, reliance was placed on TCR beta sequences and their occurrence across donors. An earlier analysis of around 540 of the donors applied high-throughput TCR beta sequencing to assess whether each TCR beta V gene segment acted as functional or pseudogenic. Alongside the repertoire data, information on donor age, sex, ethnicity and CMV serostatus was compiled. A later genetic analysis took genome-wide SNP genotypes for about three fifths of the roughly 670 donors and used that subset as a discovery cohort. All discovery cohort repertoires had been generated using a single sequencing platform. Class I and class II HLA loci were covered by the typing at four-digit resolution. The number of typed donors differed by locus: roughly 629-640 for A, B, C, DRB1 and DQB1; some 540 for DQA1; around 610 for DPA1; and around 490 for DPB1. Several DR-DQ haplotypes were treated as single units for association and clustering because of strong linkage in the cohort. Among about 410 genotyped donors of the cohort, an average of approximately 220,000 unique TCR beta nucleotide sequences was sequenced per donor, of which 15% to 20% were non-productive.

CDR3 length: 20 amino acids, cysteine to phenylalanine. Only the CDR3 DNA is retained, 60 bases long and in frame from the first base. The germline V gene supplies CDR1 LGHNT and CDR2 FRNRAP. In total, approximately 610 healthy bone marrow donors made up the cohort. Cohort members were all nominally healthy when sampled, although unrecorded immune exposures were likely present. The donor was CMV seronegative and belonged to the group of around 350 seronegative cohort members. A peripheral blood sample was provided by each donor, and peripheral blood mononuclear cells were used for TCR beta sequencing. Genomic DNA was extracted from the blood cell samples with the Qiagen DNeasy Blood Extraction Kit. General findings and caveats noted by the study authors: In this cohort, only TCR beta chains were sequenced, and detectable features were limited by the absence of alpha or paired-chain data. A group of highly shared sequence variants was considered likely to be a technical artifact of the sequencing pipeline. Broadly in line with IMGT annotations, most TCR beta V segments showed up in productive rearrangements about 87% or about 30% of the time in an earlier analysis of 450 to 600 of the donors. Sequencing depth was assumed to be roughly uniform across donors in the presence/absence analyses, though that assumption may not hold. Assigning TCR associations to individual alleles was difficult when HLA alleles, especially DR and DQ, strongly co-occurred. A later genetic analysis associated a missense DCLRE1C variant with V-gene and J-gene trimming of TCR beta chains, and an independent cohort replicated the association. In a later analysis, HLA-associated TCR beta chains showed more clonal expansion and lower generation probabilities than non-associated chains that were equally common. In the study, approximately 160 TCR beta chains were listed as associated with cytomegalovirus. In a later genetic analysis, fewer N-insertions in productive TCRs were reported among donors in an Asian-associated ancestry cluster than the approximately 710-donor mean. According to a later analysis, most CMV-associated TCR beta chains appeared to be HLA-restricted, and the HLA associations seemed to be driven largely by CMV exposure. Because HLA typing was missing for some donors at each locus, association tests included only the typed subset. Because counts were too low, 15 to 20 rarely observed V segments, including chromosome 9 orphons, were excluded from the earlier analysis of 587 of the donors. A later analysis associated 16,951 TCR beta sequences with specific HLA alleles at a false discovery rate of 0.05. Correlated functional status among segregating V segments might be attributable to linkage disequilibrium, but an unknown experimental factor could not be ruled out. The classifier was reported to diagnose cytomegalovirus status with high specificity and sensitivity in both the original and validation cohorts. The 87-base-pair reads could not distinguish some IMGT-functional V segments, including TRBV6-2 and TRBV6-3, so those segments were excluded. It was suggested by the authors that the approach could potentially be generalized to other disease states and immunological phenotypes. Across donors, most TCR sequences were observed very rarely, whereas some public TCRs were present in many individuals. In a later analysis, TCR association rates were found to vary across HLA loci, with the most associated TCRs seen for DRB1 alleles and the fewest for HLA-C alleles. A few of the identified cytomegalovirus-associated TCR beta chains were confirmed in vitro to be specific for cytomegalovirus antigens. A further reported finding was that TCR beta sequences accurately predicted the HLA-A and HLA-B alleles for most subjects in the first cohort. For the cohort, immune exposure information was limited to CMV serostatus. According to a later analysis, parvovirus B19, influenza, CMV and Epstein-Barr virus appeared linked to several top co-occurrence clusters.

In this sample, this clone turned up a few times. Its antigen is not yet known. The junction departs from germline at one end; a sequencing error may be responsible. Library prep was done by the immunoSEQ multiplex PCR assay. A mixture of 60 forward primers for TCR Vbeta segments and 13 reverse primers for TCR Jbeta segments was used in the multiplex PCR. The CDR3 region of rearranged TCR beta genes was amplified from genomic DNA with a multiplex PCR assay. The amplified TCR beta libraries were sequenced on the Illumina HiSeq System as 87-base-pair reads. Concerning the study's data processing: A later analysis counted some 74 million unique TCR beta chains across the 666 repertoires, and 9 million to 14 million of these chains were shared by at least two donors. Raw reads were error-corrected and collapsed into unique sequences by a nearest-neighbor algorithm in which closely related sequences were merged to remove PCR and sequencing errors. CDR3 sequences were aligned to IMGT reference sequences to assign V, D and J gene segments. For a sequence to be retained, a match of at least six nucleotides was required to both a V gene segment and a J gene segment. A rearrangement was called productive if the CDR3 had no stop codons and remained in frame with V and J, and every other rearrangement was called non-productive. Following IMGT convention, CDR3 was defined as the stretch from the second conserved V-encoded cysteine to the conserved J-encoded phenylalanine. In an earlier analysis of more than 550 of the donors, sequences lacking an unambiguous match to a single V gene segment were excluded. In an earlier analysis of 587 of the donors, V segments were called functional above 56.7% productive rearrangements and were called segregating when the between-donor standard deviation exceeded 5%. A statistical classification framework was developed to diagnose cytomegalovirus status using the catalog of TCR beta chain sequences. In a later analysis, V and J genes were assigned by comparing TCR nucleotide sequences against IMGT/GENE-DB human TR gene sequences. A later analysis assigned CDR3 sequences and most-parsimonious VDJ recombination scenarios with the TCRdist pipeline. In a later analysis, each TCR beta chain was defined by its CDR3 amino acid sequence together with its V-gene family, and reads lacking a unique V-gene family were excluded. A later analysis removed 550 to 700 highly shared, low-generation-probability nucleotide sequences to deal with suspected cross-contamination and a sequencing artifact. A later analysis calculated a clonal expansion index for each public chain from normalized within-repertoire ranks of inferred template counts. In a later analysis, generation probabilities were computed using a VDJ recombination model fitted to out-of-frame rearrangements, and the results were checked against IGoR. Hypergeometric tests were used in a later analysis to score TCR-TCR, TCR-HLA and TCR-CMV co-occurrence, with a repertoire-size bias correction applied to the TCR pairs. To estimate false discovery rates, a later analysis permuted the HLA or CMV assignments 20 times. In a later analysis, co-occurring TCRs were grouped using DBSCAN, and TCRdist sequence similarity was added for clustering within HLA-allele-positive subsets. For co-occurrence clustering, repertoires with fewer than 30,000 or more than 120,000 public chains were excluded, along with four or five repertoires with anomalous nucleotide sharing. As stored in TCRdb, this immuneACCESS dataset retains in-frame rearrangements with V and J assigned. A fraction of the clones does not appear; measured against another copy, unresolved V genes explain less than half of the discrepancy, and the remainder lacks a known reason. From that table come the V and J calls and clone size; the DNA was used to work out D and trimming. Here the sample has some 200,000 clones; roughly 80% occur a single time. The ten biggest clones cover approximately 3.9% of the sample.

Sequencing input: PBMCs. This receptor was identified in a middle-aged man in good health and CMV-seronegative. The chain joins TRBV12-5 to TRBJ2-3; TRBD2 fits 9 bases in the junction. CDR3 loop: CASGLVRRGGIGVGTDAQYF. The DNA sequence is as follows: TGTGCTAGTGGTTTGGTAAGGCGGGGGGGGATCGGGGTCGGCACAGATGCGCAGTATTTT.